The following is a T cell receptor (beta chain) sequence with its context. What it binds is unknown. The treatment was: about 20 received Ad26.COV2.S at low or high dose, single or two shots; about 5 received placebo; per-sample allocation not given. The samples date from day 63 after the first vaccine or placebo injection. Within Boston, the person who donated was an adult of 18-55 years. This sample stems from a study of Ad26.COV2.S vaccination and SARS-CoV-2 variants. Study-wide context: Donor got 5x10^10 or 1x10^11 viral particles of Ad26.COV2.S. Study-level findings and limits: Vaccinees displayed broader spike-specific TCR repertoires than placebo recipients. Analyses of TCR breadth and depth may have underestimated total T cell responses.

The assay was immunoSEQ multiplex PCR, and TCRdb's table has in-frame clones only and misses some. The sample has about 680,000 clones, around 89% seen once. This TCR was recovered from a person between 18 and 65 years old who received the Ad26.COV2.S COVID-19 vaccine or a placebo. This specimen was peripheral blood, taken in a trial of Ad26.COV2.S vaccine versus placebo.

The CDR3 protein is CSVSAPSAIRTEAFF. The CDR3 bases are TGCAGCGTTTCCGCCCCATCGGCCATCCGGACTGAAGCTTTCTTT. The chain carries TRBV29-1 and TRBJ1-1, with no clear D. The germline V gene has CDR1 SQVTM and CDR2 ANQGSEA. V was trimmed by 5 bases and J by 5 bases, leaving 21 bases between them. The CDR3 loop spans 15 amino acids.